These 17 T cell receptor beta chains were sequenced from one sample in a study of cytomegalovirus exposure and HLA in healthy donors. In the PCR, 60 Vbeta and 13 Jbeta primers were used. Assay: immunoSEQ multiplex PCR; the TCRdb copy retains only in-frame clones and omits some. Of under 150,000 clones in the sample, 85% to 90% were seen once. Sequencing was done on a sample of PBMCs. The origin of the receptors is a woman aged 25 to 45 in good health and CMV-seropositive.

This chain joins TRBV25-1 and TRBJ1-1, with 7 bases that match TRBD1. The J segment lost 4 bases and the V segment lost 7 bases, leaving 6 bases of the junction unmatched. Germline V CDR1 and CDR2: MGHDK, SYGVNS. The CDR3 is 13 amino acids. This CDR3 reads CASTMTGSTEAFF. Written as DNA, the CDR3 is TGTGCCAGCACCATGACAGGGAGCACTGAAGCTTTCTTT. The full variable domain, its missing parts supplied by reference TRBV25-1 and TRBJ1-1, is EADIYQTPRYLVIGTGKKITLECSQTMGHDKMYWYQQDPGMELHLIHYSYGVNSTEKGDLSSESTVSRIRTEHFPLTLESARPSHTSQYLCASTMTGSTEAFFGQGTRLTVV.

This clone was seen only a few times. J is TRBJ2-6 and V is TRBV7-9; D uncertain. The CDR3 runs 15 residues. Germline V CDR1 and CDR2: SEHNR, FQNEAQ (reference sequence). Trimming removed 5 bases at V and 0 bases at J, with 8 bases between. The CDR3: CASSLSASGANVLTF. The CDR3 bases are TGTGCCAGCAGCCTATCCGCCTCTGGGGCCAACGTCCTGACTTTC.

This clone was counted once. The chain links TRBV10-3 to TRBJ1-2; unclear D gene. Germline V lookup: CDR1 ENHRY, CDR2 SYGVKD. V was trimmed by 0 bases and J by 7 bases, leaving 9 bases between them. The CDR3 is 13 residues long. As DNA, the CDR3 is TGTGCCATCAGTGAGTCGTCGGGAGGTGGCTACACCTTC. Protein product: CAISESSGGGYTF.

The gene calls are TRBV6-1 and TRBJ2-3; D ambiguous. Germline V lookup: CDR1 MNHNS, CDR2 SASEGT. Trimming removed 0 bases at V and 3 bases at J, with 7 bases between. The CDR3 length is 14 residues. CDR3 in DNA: TGTGCCAGCAGTGAAGCGCTATTTACAGATACGCAGTATTTT. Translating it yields CASSEALFTDTQYF.

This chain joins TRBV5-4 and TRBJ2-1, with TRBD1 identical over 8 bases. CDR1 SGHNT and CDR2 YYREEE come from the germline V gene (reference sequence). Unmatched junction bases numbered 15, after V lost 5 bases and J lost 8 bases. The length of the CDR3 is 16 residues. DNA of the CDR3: TGTGCCAGCAGATTAGCCAGGGGGCGGGATTCGTATGAGCAGTTCTTC. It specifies CASRLARGRDSYEQFF.

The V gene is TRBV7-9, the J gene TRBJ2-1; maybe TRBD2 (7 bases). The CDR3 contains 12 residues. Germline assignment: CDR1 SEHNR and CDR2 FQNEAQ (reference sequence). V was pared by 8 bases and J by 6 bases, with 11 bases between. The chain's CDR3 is CASGRGGNEQFF. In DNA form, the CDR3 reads TGTGCCAGCGGGAGGGGGGGCAATGAGCAGTTCTTC.

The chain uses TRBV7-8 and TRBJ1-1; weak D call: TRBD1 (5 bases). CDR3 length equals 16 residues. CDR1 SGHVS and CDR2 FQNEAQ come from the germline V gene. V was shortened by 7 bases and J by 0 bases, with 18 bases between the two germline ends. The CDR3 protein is CASTLMGGSVNTEAFF. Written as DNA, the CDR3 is TGTGCCAGCACCCTAATGGGGGGGAGCGTGAACACTGAAGCTTTCTTT.

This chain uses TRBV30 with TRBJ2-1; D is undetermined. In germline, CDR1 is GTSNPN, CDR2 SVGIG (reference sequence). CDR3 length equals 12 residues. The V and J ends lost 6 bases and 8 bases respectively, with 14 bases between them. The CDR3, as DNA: TGTGCCTGCCTTAATGCGCAGGATGAGCAGTTCTTC. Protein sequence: CACLNAQDEQFF. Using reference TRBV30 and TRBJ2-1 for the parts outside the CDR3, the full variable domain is SQTIHQWPATLVQPVGSPLSLECTVEGTSNPNLYWYRQAAGRGLQLLFYSVGIGQISSEVPQNLSASRPQDRQFILSSKKLLLSDSGFYLCACLNAQDEQFFGPGTRLTVL.

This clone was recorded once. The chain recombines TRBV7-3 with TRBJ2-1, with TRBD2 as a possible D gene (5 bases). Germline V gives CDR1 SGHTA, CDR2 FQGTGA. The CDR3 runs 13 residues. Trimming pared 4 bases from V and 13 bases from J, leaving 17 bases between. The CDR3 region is CASSSSATGGQFF. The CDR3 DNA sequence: TGTGCCAGCAGCTCCTCCGCAACTGGAGGTCAGTTCTTC.

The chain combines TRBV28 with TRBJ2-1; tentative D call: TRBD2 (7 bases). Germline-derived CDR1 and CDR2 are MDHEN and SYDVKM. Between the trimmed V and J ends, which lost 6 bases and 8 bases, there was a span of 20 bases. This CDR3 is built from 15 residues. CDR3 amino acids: CASREGGGVIYEQFF. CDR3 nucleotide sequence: TGTGCCAGCAGGGAGGGAGGGGGAGTGATCTATGAGCAGTTCTTC.

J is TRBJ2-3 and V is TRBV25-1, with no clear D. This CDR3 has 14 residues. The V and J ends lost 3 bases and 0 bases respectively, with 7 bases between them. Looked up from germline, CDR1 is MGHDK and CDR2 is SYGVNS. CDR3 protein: CASSDPRSTDTQYF. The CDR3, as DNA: TGTGCCAGCAGTGACCCCCGGAGCACAGATACGCAGTATTTT.

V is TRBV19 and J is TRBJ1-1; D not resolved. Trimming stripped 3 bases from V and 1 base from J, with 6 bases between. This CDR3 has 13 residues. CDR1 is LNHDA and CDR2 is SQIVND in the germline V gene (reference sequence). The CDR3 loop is CASSIHSNTEAFF. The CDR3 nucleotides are TGTGCCAGTAGTATTCATTCGAACACTGAAGCTTTCTTT.

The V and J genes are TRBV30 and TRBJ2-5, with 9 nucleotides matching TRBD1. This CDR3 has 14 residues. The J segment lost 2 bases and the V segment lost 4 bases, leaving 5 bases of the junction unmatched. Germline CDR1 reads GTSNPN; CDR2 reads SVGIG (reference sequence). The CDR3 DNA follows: TGTGCCTGGACTACCGGACAGGGGCAAGAGACCCAGTACTTC. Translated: CAWTTGQGQETQYF.

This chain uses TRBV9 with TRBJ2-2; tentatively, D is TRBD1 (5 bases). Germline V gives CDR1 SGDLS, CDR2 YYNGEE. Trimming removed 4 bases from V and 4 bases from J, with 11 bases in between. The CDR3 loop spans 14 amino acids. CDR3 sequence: CASSPSGATGELFF. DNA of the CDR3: TGTGCCAGCAGCCCTTCTGGGGCCACCGGGGAGCTGTTTTTT.

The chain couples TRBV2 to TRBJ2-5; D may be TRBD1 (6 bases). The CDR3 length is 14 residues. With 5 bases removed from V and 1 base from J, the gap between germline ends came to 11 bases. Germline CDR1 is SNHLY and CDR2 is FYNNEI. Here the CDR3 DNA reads TGTGCCAGCAGTCCCGGGACATTCCAAGAGACCCAGTACTTC. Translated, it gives CASSPGTFQETQYF. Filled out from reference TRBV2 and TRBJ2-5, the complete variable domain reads EPEVTQTPSHQVTQMGQEVILRCVPISNHLYFYWYRQILGQKVEFLVSFYNNEISEKSEIFDDQFSVERPDGSNFTLKIRSTKLEDSAMYFCASSPGTFQETQYFGPGTRLLVL.

In nucleotides, the CDR3 is TGTGCCATCAGTGAACCGGGACTAGCGGGGTACAATGAGCAGTTCTTC. It translates to CAISEPGLAGYNEQFF. The chain couples TRBV10-3 to TRBJ2-1; TRBD2 aligns across 13 bases. CDR1 is ENHRY, CDR2 SYGVKD, per germline. V shed 3 bases and J 4 bases; nucleotides not matched to a gene: 3. The CDR3 is 16 residues long.

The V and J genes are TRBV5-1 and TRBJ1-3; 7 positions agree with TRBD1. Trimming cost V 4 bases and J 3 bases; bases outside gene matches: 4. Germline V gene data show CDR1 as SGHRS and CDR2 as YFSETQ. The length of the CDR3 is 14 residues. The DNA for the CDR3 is TGCGCCAGCAGCGCGACAGGGAATGGAAACACCATATATTTT. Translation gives CASSATGNGNTIYF.